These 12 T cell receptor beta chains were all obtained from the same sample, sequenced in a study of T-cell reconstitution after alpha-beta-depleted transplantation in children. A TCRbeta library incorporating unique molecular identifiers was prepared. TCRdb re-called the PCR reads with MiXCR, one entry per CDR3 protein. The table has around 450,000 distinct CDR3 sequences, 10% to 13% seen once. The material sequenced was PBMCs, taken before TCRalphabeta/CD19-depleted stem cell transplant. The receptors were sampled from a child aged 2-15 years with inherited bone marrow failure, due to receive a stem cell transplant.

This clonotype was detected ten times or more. The CDR3 reads CASSLGGQGEAFF. CDR3 nucleotide sequence: TGTGCCAGCAGTTTGGGCGGGCAGGGGGAAGCTTTCTTT. The rearrangement joins TRBV12-3 or TRBV12-4 to TRBJ1-1; D may be TRBD1 (6 bases). V was cut by 3 bases and J by 8 bases, with 13 bases left in between. The CDR3 is made up of 13 amino acids.

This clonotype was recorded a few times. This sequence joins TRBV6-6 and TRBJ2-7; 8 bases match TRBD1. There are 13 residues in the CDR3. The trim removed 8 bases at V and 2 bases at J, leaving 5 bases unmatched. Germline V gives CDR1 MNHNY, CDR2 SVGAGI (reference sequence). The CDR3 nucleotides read TGTGCCAGCCATCAGGGGGCTACCTACGAGCAGTACTTC. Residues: CASHQGATYEQYF.

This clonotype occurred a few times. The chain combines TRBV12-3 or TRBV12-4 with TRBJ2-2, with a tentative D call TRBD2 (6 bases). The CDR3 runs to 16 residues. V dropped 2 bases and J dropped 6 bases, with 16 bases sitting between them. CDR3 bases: TGTGCCAGCAGTTTATCCGGGAGAGGTGGGGCCGGGGAGCTGTTTTTT. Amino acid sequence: CASSLSGRGGAGELFF.

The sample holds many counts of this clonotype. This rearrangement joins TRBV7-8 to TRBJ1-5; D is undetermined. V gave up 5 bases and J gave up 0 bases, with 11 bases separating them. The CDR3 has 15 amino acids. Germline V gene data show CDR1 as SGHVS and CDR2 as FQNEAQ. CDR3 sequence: CASSPGMYSNQPQHF. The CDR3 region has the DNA TGTGCCAGCAGCCCCGGGATGTATAGCAATCAGCCCCAGCATTTT.

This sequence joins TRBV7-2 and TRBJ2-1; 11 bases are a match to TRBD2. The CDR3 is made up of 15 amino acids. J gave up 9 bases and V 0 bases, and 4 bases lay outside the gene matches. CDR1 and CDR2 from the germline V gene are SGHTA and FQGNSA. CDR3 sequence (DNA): TGTGCCAGCAGCTTAGCCACTAGCGGGAGTGGTGAGCAGTTCTTC. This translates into CASSLATSGSGEQFF.

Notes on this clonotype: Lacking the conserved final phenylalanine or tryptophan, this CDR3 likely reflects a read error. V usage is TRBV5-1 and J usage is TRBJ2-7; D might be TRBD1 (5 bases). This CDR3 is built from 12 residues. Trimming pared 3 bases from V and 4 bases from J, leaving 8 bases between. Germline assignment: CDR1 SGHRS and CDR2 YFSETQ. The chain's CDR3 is CASSSQGYEQYL. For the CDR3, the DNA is TGCGCCAGCAGCTCCCAGGGTTACGAGCAGTACTTG.

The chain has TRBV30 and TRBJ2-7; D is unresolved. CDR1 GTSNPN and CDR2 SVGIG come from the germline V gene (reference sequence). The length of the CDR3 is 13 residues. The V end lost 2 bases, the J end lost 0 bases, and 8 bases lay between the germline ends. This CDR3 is CAWSPAVSYEQYF. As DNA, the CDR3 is TGTGCCTGGAGTCCGGCTGTCTCCTACGAGCAGTACTTC.

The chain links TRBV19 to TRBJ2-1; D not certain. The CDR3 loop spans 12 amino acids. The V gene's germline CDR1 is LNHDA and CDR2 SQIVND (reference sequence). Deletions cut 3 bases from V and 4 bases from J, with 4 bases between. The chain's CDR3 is CASSISYNEQFF. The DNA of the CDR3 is TGTGCCAGTAGTATCTCGTACAATGAGCAGTTCTTC.

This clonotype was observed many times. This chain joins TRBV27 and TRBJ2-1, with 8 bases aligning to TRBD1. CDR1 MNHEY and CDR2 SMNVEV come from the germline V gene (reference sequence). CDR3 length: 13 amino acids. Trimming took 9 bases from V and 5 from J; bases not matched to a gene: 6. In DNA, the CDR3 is TGTGCCAGTTGGACAGGGAGGCACAATGAGCAGTTCTTC. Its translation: CASWTGRHNEQFF.

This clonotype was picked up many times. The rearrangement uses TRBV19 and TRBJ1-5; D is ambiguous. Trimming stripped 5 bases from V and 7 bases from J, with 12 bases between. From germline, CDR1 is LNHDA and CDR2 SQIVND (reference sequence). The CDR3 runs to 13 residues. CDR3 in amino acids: CASSRAPKQPQHF. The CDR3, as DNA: TGTGCCAGTAGTCGCGCGCCTAAGCAGCCCCAGCATTTT.

This CDR3 reads CASSLEGDNEQFF. For the CDR3, the DNA is TGTGCCAGCAGCTTGGAGGGGGACAATGAGCAGTTCTTC. The chain recombines TRBV5-6 with TRBJ2-1; possible D gene TRBD1, 6 bases. The CDR3 is 13 amino acids. V shed 0 bases and J shed 5 bases, with 6 bases lying between them. CDR1 and CDR2 (germline): SGHDT, YYEEEE.

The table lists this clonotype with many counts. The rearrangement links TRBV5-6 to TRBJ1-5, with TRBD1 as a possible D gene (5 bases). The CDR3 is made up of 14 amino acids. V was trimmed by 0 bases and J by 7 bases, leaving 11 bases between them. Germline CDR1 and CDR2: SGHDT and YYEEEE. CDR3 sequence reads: CASSLGDAGQPQHF. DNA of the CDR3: TGTGCCAGCAGCTTGGGGGACGCCGGACAGCCCCAGCATTTT.